This entry features one TCR beta chain sequence. Method: immunoSEQ multiplex PCR; TCRdb's copy keeps in-frame clones and lacks some. This sample has 2 million to 2.5 million clones, with roughly 93% found just once. The entry originates in a study of shared clonotypes between healthy human individuals. Losses at the gene ends were 5 bases for V and 5 bases for J; bases not matched to a gene: 6. The CDR3 is 14 residues long. Germline assignment: CDR1 SGHRS and CDR2 YFSETQ. Input material: naive CD4+ T cells from PBMCs. Subset reported: CD45RA+ positively selected. The chain employs TRBV5-1 and TRBJ1-5; 8 bases map to TRBD1. The TCR comes from a young man in good health. Some clones in this sample may be carry-over from other donors' samples. CDR3 nucleotides: TGCGCCAGCAGTCACGGACAGGGTGATCAGCCCCAGCATTTT. Its protein is CASSHGQGDQPQHF.